A single sample is the source of the 5 T cell receptor beta chains below, sequenced in a study of follicular helper T cells after annual influenza vaccination. Data came from immunoSEQ multiplex PCR; TCRdb stores just in-frame clones and leaves some out. Found here are over 8,500 clones, about 82% of them singletons; the top ten hold roughly 0.87%. The sample consisted of CXCR5- memory CD4+ T cells sorted from blood, taken 6 weeks after influenza vaccination. The origin of the receptors is an adult who received the influenza vaccine.

This rearrangement joins TRBV30 to TRBJ1-2; tentatively, D is TRBD1 (5 bases). The CDR3 sequence is 12 residues long. The germline V gene encodes CDR1 GTSNPN and CDR2 SVGIG (reference sequence). Trimming took off 8 bases at V and 7 bases at J, with 17 bases between the two ends. CDR3 DNA sequence: TGTGCCCATGCGGGGACGGGGGGTGGCTACACCTTC. Protein: CAHAGTGGGYTF.

The J gene is TRBJ2-2, the V gene TRBV7-2; TRBD2 might be the D (5 bases). Germline assignment: CDR1 SGHTA and CDR2 FQGNSA. V was shortened by 3 bases and J by 8 bases, with 13 bases between the two germline ends. The CDR3 length is 14 residues. The CDR3 coding sequence is TGTGCCAGCAGCTTTGGGCCCCGGGAAGGGGAGCTGTTTTTT. Translated, it gives CASSFGPREGELFF.

The gene calls are TRBV6-5 and TRBJ2-7; 7 bases are a match to TRBD2. V shed 5 bases, J shed 6 bases, and the junction held 7 bases outside the gene matches. CDR3 length: 13 residues. Germline V lookup: CDR1 MNHEY, CDR2 SVGAGI. CDR3 sequence (DNA): TGTGCCAGCAGTGATGCCGGGGAGGGCGAGCAGTACTTC. It encodes CASSDAGEGEQYF.

This chain joins TRBV5-8 and TRBJ1-5; 7 bases are a match to TRBD1. This CDR3 has 16 residues. The germline gives CDR1 SGHTS, CDR2 YDEGEE. After removal of 4 bases from V and 6 bases from J, the junction contained 13 bases not matched to a gene. The CDR3 coding sequence is TGTGCCAGCAGCAAAAGGACGGTGACAGGGAGTCAGCCCCAGCATTTT. Protein: CASSKRTVTGSQPQHF.

This clone was found a few times. The chain combines TRBV19 with TRBJ2-7, with D tentatively TRBD1 (5 bases). V was pared by 6 bases and J by 6 bases, with 15 bases between. Per germline, CDR1 LNHDA and CDR2 SQIVND (reference sequence). CDR3 length: 13 amino acids. The CDR3 is CASSRAGFGEQYF. In DNA, the CDR3 is TGTGCCAGTAGCCGGGCAGGGTTCGGCGAGCAGTACTTC.